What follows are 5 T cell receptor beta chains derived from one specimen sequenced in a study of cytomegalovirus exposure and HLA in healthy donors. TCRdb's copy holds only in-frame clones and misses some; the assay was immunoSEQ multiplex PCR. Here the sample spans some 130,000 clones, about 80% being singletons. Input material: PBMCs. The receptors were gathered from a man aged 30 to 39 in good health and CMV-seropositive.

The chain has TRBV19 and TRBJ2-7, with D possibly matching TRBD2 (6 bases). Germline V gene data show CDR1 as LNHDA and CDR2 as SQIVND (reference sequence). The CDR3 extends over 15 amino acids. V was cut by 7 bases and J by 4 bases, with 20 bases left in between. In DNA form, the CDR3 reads TGTGCCAGTAAAGCTGGTCCGGGGGATGGTTACGAGCAGTACTTC. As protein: CASKAGPGDGYEQYF.

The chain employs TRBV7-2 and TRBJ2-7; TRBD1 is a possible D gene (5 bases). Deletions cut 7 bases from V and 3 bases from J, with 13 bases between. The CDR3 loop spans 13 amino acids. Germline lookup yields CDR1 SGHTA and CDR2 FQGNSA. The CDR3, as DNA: TGTGCCAGCATAAGTGACAGAGTCTACGAGCAGTACTTC. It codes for CASISDRVYEQYF.

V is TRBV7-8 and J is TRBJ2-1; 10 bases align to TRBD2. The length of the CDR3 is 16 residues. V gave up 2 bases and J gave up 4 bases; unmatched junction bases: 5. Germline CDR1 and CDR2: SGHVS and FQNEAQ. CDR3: CASSLLPSGGYNEQFF. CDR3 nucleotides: TGTGCCAGCAGCTTACTTCCTAGCGGGGGTTACAATGAGCAGTTCTTC.

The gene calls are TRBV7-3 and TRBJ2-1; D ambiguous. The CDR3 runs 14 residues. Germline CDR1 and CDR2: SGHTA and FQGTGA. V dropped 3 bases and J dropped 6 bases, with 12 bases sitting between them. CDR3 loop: CASSFLSPANEQFF. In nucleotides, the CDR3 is TGTGCCAGCAGCTTTCTGAGTCCCGCCAATGAGCAGTTCTTC.

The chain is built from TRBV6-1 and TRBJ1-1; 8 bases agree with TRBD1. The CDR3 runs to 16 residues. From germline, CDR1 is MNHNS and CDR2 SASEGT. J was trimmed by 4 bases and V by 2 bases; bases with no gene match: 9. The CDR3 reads CASSEQTGGGSTEAFF. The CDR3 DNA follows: TGTGCCAGCAGTGAACAAACAGGGGGGGGGAGCACTGAAGCTTTCTTT.